This entry is about one T cell receptor (beta chain). Unique molecular identifiers were used to barcode this TCRbeta library. TCRdb analysed the PCR reads with MiXCR anew, one entry per CDR3 protein. The sample has about 610,000 distinct CDR3 sequences, about 10% seen once. The sample originates from a study of T-cell reconstitution after alpha-beta-depleted transplantation in children. CDR1 is MNHEY, CDR2 SMNVEV, per germline (reference sequence). V gave up 4 bases and J gave up 9 bases, with 12 bases separating them. The CDR3 consists of 12 residues. This chain uses TRBV27 with TRBJ1-2; tentatively, D is TRBD1 (5 bases). This TCR was recovered from a human donor who donated a stem cell graft to a child with acute myeloid leukemia. This material consisted of PBMCs from the stem cell graft donor, taken from the stem cell graft. The CDR3 sequence is CASSSGGYSYTF. The CDR3 DNA follows: TGTGCCAGCAGTTCCGGGGGGTATAGCTACACCTTC.